What follows describes a single T cell receptor beta chain. Its antigen is undetermined. The data are from a study of shared clonotypes between healthy human individuals. Across the whole study: A few men and a couple of women, aged 18 to 49, were donors.

Naive CD8 cells, CD45RO-negative and positively selected for CCR7, excluded terminally differentiated effector memory CD45RA+ cells. Trimming removed 0 bases from V and 3 bases from J; junction bases left unmatched: 8. CDR3 length equals 16 residues. Germline V gene sequence: CDR1 LNHDA, CDR2 SQIVND (reference sequence). As processed by the authors: ImmunoSEQ gave junction-only sequences without quality scores, so filtering differed. Here immunoSEQ multiplex PCR was the method, and the copy in TCRdb shows in-frame clones only, minus some. From that table come the V and J calls and clone size; the DNA was used to work out D and trimming. The sample records millions of clones, over 85% being singletons. Whole-study findings and limits: Larger estimated richness was generally seen in naive subsets than in memory subsets.

This sequence was found in a man younger than 30 in good health. The chain is built from TRBV19 and TRBJ2-7; TRBD1 matches 7 bases. The sample consisted of naive CD8+ T cells sorted from blood. CDR3 nucleotide sequence: TGTGCCAGTAGTATAGACCTGGGACAGTTAGGCTACGAGCAGTACTTC. It translates to CASSIDLGQLGYEQYF.